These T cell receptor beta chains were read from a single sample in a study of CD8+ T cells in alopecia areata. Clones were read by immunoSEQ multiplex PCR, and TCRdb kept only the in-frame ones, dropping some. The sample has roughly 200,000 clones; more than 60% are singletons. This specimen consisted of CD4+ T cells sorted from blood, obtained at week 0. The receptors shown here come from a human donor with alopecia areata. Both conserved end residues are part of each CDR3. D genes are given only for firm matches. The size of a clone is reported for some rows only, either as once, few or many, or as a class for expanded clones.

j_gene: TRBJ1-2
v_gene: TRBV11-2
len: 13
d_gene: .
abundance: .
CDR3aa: CASSKRDVVGYTF
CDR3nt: TGTGCCAGCAGCAAACGGGACGTCGTTGGCTACACCTTC

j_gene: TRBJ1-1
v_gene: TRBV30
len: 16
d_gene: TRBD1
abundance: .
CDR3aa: CAWRSIGGAGNTEAFF
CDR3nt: TGTGCCTGGAGATCTATAGGGGGCGCGGGGAACACTGAAGCTTTCTTT

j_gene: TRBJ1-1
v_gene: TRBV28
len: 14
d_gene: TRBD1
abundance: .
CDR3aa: CASSRDRGLPEAFF
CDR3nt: TGTGCCAGCTCCAGGGACAGGGGGCTCCCTGAAGCTTTCTTT

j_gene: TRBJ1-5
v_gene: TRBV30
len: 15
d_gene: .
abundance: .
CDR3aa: CAWSVPQGGNQPQHF
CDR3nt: TGTGCCTGGAGTGTACCTCAGGGAGGCAATCAGCCCCAGCATTTT

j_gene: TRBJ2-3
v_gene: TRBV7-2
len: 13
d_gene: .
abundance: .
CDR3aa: CASSPIGVDTQYF
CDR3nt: TGTGCCAGCAGCCCCATAGGGGTAGATACGCAGTATTTT

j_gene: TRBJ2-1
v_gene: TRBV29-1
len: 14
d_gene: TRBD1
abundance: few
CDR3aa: CSVVGQGAKGEQFF
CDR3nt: TGCAGCGTTGTGGGACAGGGGGCAAAGGGTGAGCAGTTCTTC

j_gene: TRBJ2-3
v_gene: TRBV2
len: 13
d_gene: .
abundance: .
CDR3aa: CASSDKGADTQYF
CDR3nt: TGTGCCAGCAGTGATAAGGGCGCAGATACGCAGTATTTT

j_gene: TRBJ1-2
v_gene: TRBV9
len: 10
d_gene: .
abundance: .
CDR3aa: CASSGEGYTF
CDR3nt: TGTGCCAGCAGCGGGGAAGGCTACACCTTC

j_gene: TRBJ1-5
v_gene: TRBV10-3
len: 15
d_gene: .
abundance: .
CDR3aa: CAISESGAGNQPQHF
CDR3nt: TGTGCCATCAGTGAGTCCGGGGCGGGGAATCAGCCCCAGCATTTT

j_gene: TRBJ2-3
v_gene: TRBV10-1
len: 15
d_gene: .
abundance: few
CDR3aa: CASSSGAHSTDTQYF
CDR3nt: TGCGCCAGCAGTTCGGGGGCCCACAGCACAGATACGCAGTATTTT

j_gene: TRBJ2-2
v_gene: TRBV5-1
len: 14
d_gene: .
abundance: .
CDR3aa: CASRAPGATGELFF
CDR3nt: TGCGCCAGCAGAGCACCGGGGGCGACCGGGGAGCTGTTTTTT

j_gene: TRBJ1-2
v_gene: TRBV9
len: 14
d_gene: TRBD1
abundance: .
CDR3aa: CASSVAGTGYGYTF
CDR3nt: TGTGCCAGCAGCGTAGCGGGGACAGGCTATGGCTACACCTTC

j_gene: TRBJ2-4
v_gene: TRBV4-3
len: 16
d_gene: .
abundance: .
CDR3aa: CASSQSRDLHRNIQYF
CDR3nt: TGCGCCAGCAGCCAATCTCGGGACCTACACAGAAACATTCAGTACTTC

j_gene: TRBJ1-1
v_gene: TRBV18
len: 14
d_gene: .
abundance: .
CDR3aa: CASSPFQKNTEAFF
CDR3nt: TGTGCCAGCTCACCCTTCCAGAAGAACACTGAAGCTTTCTTT

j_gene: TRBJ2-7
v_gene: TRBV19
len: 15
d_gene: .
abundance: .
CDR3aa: CASSIGGGYSYEQYF
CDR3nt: TGTGCCAGTAGTATAGGAGGCGGTTACTCCTACGAGCAGTACTTC

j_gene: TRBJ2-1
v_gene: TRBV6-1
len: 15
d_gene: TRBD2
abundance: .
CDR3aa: CASRPIAGRHNEQFF
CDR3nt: TGTGCCAGCAGACCGATAGCGGGGCGGCACAATGAGCAGTTCTTC

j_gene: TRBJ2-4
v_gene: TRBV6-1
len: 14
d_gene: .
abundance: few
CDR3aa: CASSDRGSKNIQYF
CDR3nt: TGTGCCAGCAGTGACAGGGGCTCCAAAAACATTCAGTACTTC

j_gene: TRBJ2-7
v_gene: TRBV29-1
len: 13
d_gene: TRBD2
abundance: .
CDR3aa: CSVGQLAGDEQYF
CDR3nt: TGCAGCGTTGGCCAGCTAGCGGGGGACGAGCAGTACTTC

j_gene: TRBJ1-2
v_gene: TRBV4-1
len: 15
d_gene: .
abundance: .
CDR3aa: CASSQEWGRGYGYTF
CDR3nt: TGCGCCAGCAGCCAAGAATGGGGGCGAGGCTATGGCTACACCTTC

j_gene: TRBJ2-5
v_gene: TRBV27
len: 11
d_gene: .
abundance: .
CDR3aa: CASSSTGTQYF
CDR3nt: TGTGCCAGCAGTTCCACTGGGACCCAGTACTTC

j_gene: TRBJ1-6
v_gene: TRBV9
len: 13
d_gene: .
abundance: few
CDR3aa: CASSVQGNSPLHF
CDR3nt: TGTGCCAGCAGCGTACAGGGGAATTCACCCCTCCACTTT

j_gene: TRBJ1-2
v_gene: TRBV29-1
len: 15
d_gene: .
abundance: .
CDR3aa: CSVGAAWGQGDGYTF
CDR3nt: TGCAGCGTTGGGGCTGCTTGGGGGCAGGGAGACGGCTACACCTTC

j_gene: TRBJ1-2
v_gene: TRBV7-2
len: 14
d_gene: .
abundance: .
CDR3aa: CASSVEIPIYGYTF
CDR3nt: TGTGCCAGCAGCGTAGAGATCCCTATCTATGGCTACACCTTC

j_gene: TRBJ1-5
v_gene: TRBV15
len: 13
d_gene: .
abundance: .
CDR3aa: CATSRVGEPSQHF
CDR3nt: TGTGCCACCAGCAGAGTCGGGGAGCCTTCGCAGCATTTT

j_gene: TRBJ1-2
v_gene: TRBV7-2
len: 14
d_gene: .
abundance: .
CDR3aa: CASSLEGPDYGYTF
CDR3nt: TGTGCCAGCAGCTTAGAGGGGCCGGACTATGGCTACACCTTC

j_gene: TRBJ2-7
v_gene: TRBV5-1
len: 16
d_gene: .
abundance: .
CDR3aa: CASSPPMTGSSYEQYF
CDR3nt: TGCGCCAGCAGCCCGCCTATGACAGGAAGCTCCTACGAGCAGTACTTC

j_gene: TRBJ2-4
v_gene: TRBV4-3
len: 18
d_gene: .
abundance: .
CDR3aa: CASSQDDGRGRSKNIQYF
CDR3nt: TGCGCCAGCAGCCAAGACGATGGCAGGGGAAGGTCCAAAAACATTCAGTACTTC

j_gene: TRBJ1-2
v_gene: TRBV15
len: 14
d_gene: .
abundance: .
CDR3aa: CATSRAQGAYGYTF
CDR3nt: TGTGCCACCAGCAGAGCACAGGGAGCCTATGGCTACACCTTC

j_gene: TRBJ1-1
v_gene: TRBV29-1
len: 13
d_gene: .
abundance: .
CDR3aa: CSVEQGQNTEAFF
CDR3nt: TGCAGCGTTGAGCAGGGGCAGAACACTGAAGCTTTCTTT

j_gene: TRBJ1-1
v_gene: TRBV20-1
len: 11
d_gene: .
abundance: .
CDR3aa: CSARGGYEAFF
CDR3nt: TGCAGTGCTAGGGGGGGATATGAAGCTTTCTTT

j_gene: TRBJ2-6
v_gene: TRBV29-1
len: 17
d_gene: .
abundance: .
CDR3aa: CSVRQRDDLLGANVLTF
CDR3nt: TGCAGCGTCAGACAGCGCGACGACCTCTTGGGGGCCAACGTCCTGACTTTC

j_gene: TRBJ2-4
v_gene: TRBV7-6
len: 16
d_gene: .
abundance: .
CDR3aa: CASSPDGGLAKNIQYF
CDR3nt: TGTGCCAGCAGCCCCGACGGAGGGTTAGCCAAAAACATTCAGTACTTC

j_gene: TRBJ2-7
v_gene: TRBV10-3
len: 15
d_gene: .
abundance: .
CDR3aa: CAISALNRDSYEQYF
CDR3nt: TGTGCCATCAGTGCATTAAACCGGGACTCCTACGAGCAGTACTTC

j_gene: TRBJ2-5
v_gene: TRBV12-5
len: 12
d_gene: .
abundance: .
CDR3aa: CASGLVRETQYF
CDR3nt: TGTGCTAGTGGTTTGGTAAGGGAGACCCAGTACTTC

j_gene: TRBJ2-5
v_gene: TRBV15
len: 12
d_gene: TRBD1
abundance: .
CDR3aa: CATRTGQETQYF
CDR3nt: TGTGCCACTCGGACAGGGCAAGAGACCCAGTACTTC

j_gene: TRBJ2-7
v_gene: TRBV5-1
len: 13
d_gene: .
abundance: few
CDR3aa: CASSVQGTYEQYF
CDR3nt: TGCGCCAGCAGCGTACAGGGTACCTACGAGCAGTACTTC

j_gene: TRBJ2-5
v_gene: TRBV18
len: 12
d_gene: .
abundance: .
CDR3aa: CASSPEEKTQYF
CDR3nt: TGTGCCAGCTCACCAGAGGAAAAAACCCAGTACTTC

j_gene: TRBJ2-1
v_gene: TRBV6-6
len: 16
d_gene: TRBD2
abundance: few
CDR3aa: CASSALAGGSYNEQFF
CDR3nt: TGTGCCAGCAGTGCCCTAGCGGGGGGTTCCTACAATGAGCAGTTCTTC

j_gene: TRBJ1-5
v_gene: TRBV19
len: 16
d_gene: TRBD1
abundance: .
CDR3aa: CASMSMGQDSNQPQHF
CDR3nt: TGTGCCAGTATGTCAATGGGACAGGATAGCAATCAGCCCCAGCATTTT

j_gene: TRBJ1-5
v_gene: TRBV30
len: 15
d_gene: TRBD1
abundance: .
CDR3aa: CAWSGTVPSYQPQHF
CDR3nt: TGTGCCTGGAGCGGGACAGTACCCTCCTATCAGCCCCAGCATTTT

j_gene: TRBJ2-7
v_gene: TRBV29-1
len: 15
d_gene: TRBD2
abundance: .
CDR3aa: CSVAVGLAGNSEQYF
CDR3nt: TGCAGCGTTGCCGTGGGACTAGCGGGGAATAGCGAGCAGTACTTC

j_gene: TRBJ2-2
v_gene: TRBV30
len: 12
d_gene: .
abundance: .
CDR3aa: CAWTRGIGELFF
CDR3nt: TGTGCCTGGACCAGGGGCATCGGGGAGCTGTTTTTT

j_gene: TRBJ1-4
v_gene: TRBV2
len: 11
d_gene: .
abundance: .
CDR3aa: CASQLNEKLFF
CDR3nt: TGTGCCAGCCAACTTAATGAAAAACTGTTTTTT

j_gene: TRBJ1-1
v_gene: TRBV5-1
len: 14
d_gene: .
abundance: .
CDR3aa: CASSFGRLNTEAFF
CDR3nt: TGCGCCAGCAGCTTTGGTCGGTTGAACACTGAAGCTTTCTTT

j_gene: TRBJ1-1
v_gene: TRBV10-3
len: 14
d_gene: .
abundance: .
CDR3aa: CAISEEVMNTEAFF
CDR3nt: TGTGCCATCAGTGAGGAAGTCATGAACACTGAAGCTTTCTTT

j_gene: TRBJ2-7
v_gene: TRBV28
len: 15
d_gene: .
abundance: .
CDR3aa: CASSLPAGSTYEQYF
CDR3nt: TGTGCCAGCAGTTTACCCGCAGGGTCCACCTACGAGCAGTACTTC

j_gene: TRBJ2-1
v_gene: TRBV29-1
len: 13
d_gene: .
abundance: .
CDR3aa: CSVCERAYNEQFF
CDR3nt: TGCAGCGTTTGTGAGAGGGCCTACAATGAGCAGTTCTTC

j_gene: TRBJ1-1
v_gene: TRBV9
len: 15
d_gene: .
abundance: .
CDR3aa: CASSVGGNMNTEAFF
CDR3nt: TGTGCCAGCAGCGTAGGAGGGAACATGAACACTGAAGCTTTCTTT

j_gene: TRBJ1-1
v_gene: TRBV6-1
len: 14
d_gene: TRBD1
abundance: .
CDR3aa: CASNRPDRGTEAFF
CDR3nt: TGTGCCAGCAACAGACCAGACAGGGGCACTGAAGCTTTCTTT

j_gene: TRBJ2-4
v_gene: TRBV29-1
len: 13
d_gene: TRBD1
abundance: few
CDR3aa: CSVRTGGMNIQYF
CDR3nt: TGCAGCGTTCGGACAGGGGGCATGAACATTCAGTACTTC

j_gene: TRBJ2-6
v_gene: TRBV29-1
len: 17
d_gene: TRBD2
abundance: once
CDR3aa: CSATTSGGVSGANVLTF
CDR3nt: TGCAGCGCTACGACTAGCGGGGGTGTCTCTGGGGCCAACGTCCTGACTTTC

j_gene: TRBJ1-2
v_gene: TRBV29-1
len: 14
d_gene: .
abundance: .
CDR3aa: CSVVADRVNYGYTF
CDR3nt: TGCAGCGTTGTGGCGGACCGAGTTAACTATGGCTACACCTTC

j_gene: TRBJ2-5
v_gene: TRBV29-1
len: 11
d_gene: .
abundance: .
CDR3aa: CSGWTDETQYF
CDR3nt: TGCAGCGGCTGGACAGACGAGACCCAGTACTTC

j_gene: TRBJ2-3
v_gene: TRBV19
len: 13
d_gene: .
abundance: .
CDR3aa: CASSMGITDTQYF
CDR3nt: TGTGCCAGTAGTATGGGGATAACAGATACGCAGTATTTT